One and the same sample provided the 14 T cell receptor beta chains below, sequenced in a study of T cells after yellow fever vaccination. From the 5' RACE reads, TCRdb called clonotypes with MiXCR, one entry per CDR3 protein. Seen here are approximately 340,000 distinct CDR3 sequences, more than 8.5% observed once, and the top ten hold roughly 18%. Material: PBMCs, obtained on the day of the first yellow fever vaccination. These TCRs come from a man between 18 and 29 years old who received the YFV17D yellow fever vaccine.

The J gene is TRBJ2-1, the V gene TRBV25-1, with D possibly matching TRBD2 (6 bases). Per germline, CDR1 MGHDK and CDR2 SYGVNS. V was cut by 4 bases and J by 7 bases, with 29 bases left in between. The CDR3 length is 19 residues. CDR3 sequence (DNA): TGTGCCAGCAGTGTCCCGACTAGACCTCCAGTGGCTTACAAGAATGAGCAGTTCTTC. Its protein is CASSVPTRPPVAYKNEQFF.

This clonotype was counted between two and nine times. CDR3 protein: CASSLTLNQPQHF. The CDR3 nucleotides are TGTGCCAGCAGCTTAACCTTAAATCAGCCCCAGCATTTT. The V gene is TRBV7-2, the J gene TRBJ1-5; D remains unclear. V lost 2 bases to trimming and J lost 4 bases, with 6 bases between them. The germline V gene has CDR1 SGHTA and CDR2 FQGNSA. The CDR3 covers 13 residues.

V is TRBV29-1 and J is TRBJ2-5; perhaps TRBD1 as D (5 bases). CDR1 is SQVTM, CDR2 ANQGSEA, per germline. The CDR3 spans 13 residues. The V end lost 6 bases, the J end lost 5 bases, and 16 bases lay between the germline ends. The CDR3 spells CSVERQPRETQYF. The CDR3 DNA is TGCAGCGTGGAGCGACAGCCGAGGGAGACCCAGTACTTC.

This sequence joins TRBV12-3 or TRBV12-4 and TRBJ2-3, with D unresolved. V gave up 3 bases and J gave up 2 bases, with 6 bases separating them. The CDR3 runs 13 residues. As DNA, the CDR3 is TGTGCCAGCAGTTTCGAGGCCACAGATACGCAGTATTTT. Encoded protein: CASSFEATDTQYF.

The CDR3 DNA reads TGTGCCAGCAGCTCCCGGCAGGGAGCGAATTCACCCCTCCACTTT. It is translated as CASSSRQGANSPLHF. The chain has TRBV7-9 and TRBJ1-6; possible D gene TRBD1, 5 bases. The CDR3 runs 15 residues. Trimming took 4 bases from V and 7 from J, leaving 14 bases between them. In germline, CDR1 is SEHNR, CDR2 FQNEAQ (reference sequence).

The J gene is TRBJ2-1, the V gene TRBV6-5; D not resolved. Germline CDR1 reads MNHEY; CDR2 reads SVGAGI. CDR3 length: 15 amino acids. V gave up 2 bases and J gave up 3 bases, with 11 bases separating them. This CDR3 is CASSYVGIGYNEQFF. For the CDR3, the DNA is TGTGCCAGCAGTTACGTTGGCATCGGCTACAATGAGCAGTTCTTC.

This clonotype was counted a few times. The chain couples TRBV5-1 to TRBJ2-5; 11 nucleotides align to TRBD2. V lost 4 bases, J lost 0 bases, and 2 bases stayed unmatched. Germline loops: CDR1 SGHRS, CDR2 YFSETQ. The CDR3 length is 15 residues. The CDR3 coding sequence is TGCGCCAGCAGCCCGGGACTAGCGGACCAAGAGACCCAGTACTTC. It codes for CASSPGLADQETQYF.

This clonotype was seen a few times. The chain employs TRBV5-1 and TRBJ2-7; 10 bases fit TRBD1. Trimming cost V 4 bases and J 5 bases; bases outside gene matches: 6. Germline CDR1 reads SGHRS; CDR2 reads YFSETQ. The CDR3 is 14 residues long. CDR3: CASSLTGTGDEQYF. The DNA of the CDR3 is TGCGCCAGCAGCCTGACCGGGACAGGGGACGAGCAGTACTTC.

This clonotype came up a few times. The chain recombines TRBV18 with TRBJ2-3, with unresolved D. Germline loops: CDR1 KGHSH, CDR2 LQKENI. Trimming left V 3 bases short and J 5 bases short, with 9 bases between. The CDR3 spans 13 residues. CDR3 nucleotides: TGTGCCAGCTCACCGGCCGTAAAAGATACGCAGTATTTT. Translated, it gives CASSPAVKDTQYF.

J is TRBJ2-3 and V is TRBV12-3 or TRBV12-4; perhaps TRBD1 as D (6 bases). The V gene lost 10 bases and the J gene lost 4 bases, with 15 bases spanning the gap. CDR3 length equals 13 residues. As DNA, the CDR3 is TGTGCCACTGGGGAACAGGGCTCAGATACGCAGTATTTT. Translated, it gives CATGEQGSDTQYF.

The sample holds a few counts of this clonotype. The V gene is TRBV28, the J gene TRBJ2-7; the match to TRBD1 covers 9 bases. The V and J ends lost 6 bases and 0 bases, in that order; junction bases with no gene match: 6. Germline CDR1 reads MDHEN; CDR2 reads SYDVKM. The CDR3 consists of 15 residues. The CDR3 loop is CASSEGTGSSYEQYV. In DNA form, the CDR3 reads TGTGCCAGCAGCGAAGGGACAGGGAGCTCCTACGAGCAGTACGTC.

This rearrangement joins TRBV9 to TRBJ1-1; unclear D gene. In germline, CDR1 is SGDLS, CDR2 YYNGEE. V dropped 6 bases and J dropped 4 bases, with 13 bases sitting between them. This CDR3 is built from 13 residues. The CDR3 protein is CASTPMWGTEAFF. In nucleotides, the CDR3 is TGTGCCAGCACCCCTATGTGGGGCACTGAAGCTTTCTTT.

The V gene is TRBV7-6, the J gene TRBJ2-3; TRBD2 might be the D (6 bases). Trimming left V 5 bases short and J 1 base short, with 16 bases between. This CDR3 has 16 amino acids. Germline V lookup: CDR1 SGHVS, CDR2 FNYEAQ. The CDR3 bases are TGTGCCAGCAGCCTTAACCCGGGACTTGGCACAGATACGCAGTATTTT. This sequence encodes CASSLNPGLGTDTQYF.

This clonotype showed up just a few times. This rearrangement joins TRBV24-1 to TRBJ2-3, with D possibly matching TRBD2 (6 bases). This CDR3 comprises 12 residues. Trimming shortened V by 9 bases and J by 3 bases, and 9 bases separated the two germline ends. The germline gives CDR1 KGHDR, CDR2 SFDVKD. The CDR3 DNA reads as TGTGCCACCGGCGGGATGACAGATACGCAGTATTTT. Its protein product is CATGGMTDTQYF.